The sequence of this TCR beta chain was determined in a study of blood T cell repertoires in COVID-19. There are 13 residues in the CDR3. Germline loops: CDR1 MNHEY, CDR2 SVGAGI. The V end lost 5 bases, the J end lost 3 bases, and 8 bases lay between the germline ends. The method was immunoSEQ multiplex PCR; TCRdb's version includes in-frame clones alone and lacks a portion of them. The sample records over 130,000 clones, roughly 87% being singletons. This chain uses TRBV6-5 with TRBJ1-5; tentatively, D is TRBD1 (5 bases). Sample: peripheral blood. This TCR derives from a woman aged 60-75 years with active or convalescent COVID-19. The CDR3 here is CASSTGINQPQHF. The CDR3 DNA sequence: TGTGCCAGCAGTACAGGAATCAATCAGCCCCAGCATTTT.